This record looks at one T cell receptor beta chain sequence and its context. The antigen remains unidentified. Some clones are missing from TCRdb's copy, which holds only in-frame ones; the method was immunoSEQ multiplex PCR. The sample carries fewer than 150,000 clones, about 82% recorded once. With 0 bases clipped from V and 14 bases from J, the junction kept 9 bases outside the gene matches. In germline, CDR1 is LGHNA, CDR2 YNFKEQ. There are 14 residues in the CDR3. The sample belongs to a study of cytomegalovirus exposure and HLA in healthy donors. General study points: While the bulk of TCR sequences proved rare, some public TCRs turned up in many donors. As confirmed in vitro, three CMV-associated chains were specific for CMV antigens. Cytomegalovirus-associated status was assigned to fewer than 200 TCR beta chains. A subsequent analysis found that TCR clusters from the first cohort also tended to co-occur in the 130 or so validation repertoires, with around 94% of cluster scores above 0.

The specimen sequenced was PBMCs. This chain joins TRBV4-2 and TRBJ2-1; 8 nucleotides agree with TRBD2. This receptor was obtained from a man between 18 and 35 years old in good health and CMV-seronegative. The CDR3 spells CASSQDRGSGVEFF. Here the CDR3 DNA reads TGTGCCAGCAGCCAAGACCGTGGTAGCGGGGTTGAGTTCTTC.